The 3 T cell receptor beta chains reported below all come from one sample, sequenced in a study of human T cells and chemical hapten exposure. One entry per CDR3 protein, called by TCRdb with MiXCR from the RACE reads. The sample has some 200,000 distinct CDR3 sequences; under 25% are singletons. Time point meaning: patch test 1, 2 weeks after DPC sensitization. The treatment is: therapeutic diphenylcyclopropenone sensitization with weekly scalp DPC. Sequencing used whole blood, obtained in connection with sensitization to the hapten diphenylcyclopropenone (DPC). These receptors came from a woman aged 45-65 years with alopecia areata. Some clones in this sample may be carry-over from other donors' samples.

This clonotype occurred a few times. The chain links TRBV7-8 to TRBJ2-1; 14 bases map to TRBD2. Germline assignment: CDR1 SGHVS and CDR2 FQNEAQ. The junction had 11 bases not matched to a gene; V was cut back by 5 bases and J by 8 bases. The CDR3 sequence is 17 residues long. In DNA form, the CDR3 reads TGTGCCAGCAGCACTCGACTAGCGGGAGGGCCTTTGGATGAGCAGTTCTTC. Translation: CASSTRLAGGPLDEQFF.

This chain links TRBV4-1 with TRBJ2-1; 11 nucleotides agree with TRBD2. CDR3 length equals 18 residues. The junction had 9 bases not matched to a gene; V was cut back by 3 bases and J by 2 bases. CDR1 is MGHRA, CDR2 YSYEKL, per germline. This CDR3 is CASSHPVIAGGTYNEQFF. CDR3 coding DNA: TGCGCCAGCAGCCACCCCGTCATAGCGGGAGGGACCTACAATGAGCAGTTCTTC.

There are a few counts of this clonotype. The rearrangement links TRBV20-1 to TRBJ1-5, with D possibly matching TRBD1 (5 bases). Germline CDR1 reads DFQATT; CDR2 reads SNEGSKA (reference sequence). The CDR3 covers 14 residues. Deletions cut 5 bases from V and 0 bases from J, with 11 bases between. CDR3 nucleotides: TGCAGTGCTGGCCGGGGCGTTAGCAATCAGCCCCAGCATTTT. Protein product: CSAGRGVSNQPQHF.